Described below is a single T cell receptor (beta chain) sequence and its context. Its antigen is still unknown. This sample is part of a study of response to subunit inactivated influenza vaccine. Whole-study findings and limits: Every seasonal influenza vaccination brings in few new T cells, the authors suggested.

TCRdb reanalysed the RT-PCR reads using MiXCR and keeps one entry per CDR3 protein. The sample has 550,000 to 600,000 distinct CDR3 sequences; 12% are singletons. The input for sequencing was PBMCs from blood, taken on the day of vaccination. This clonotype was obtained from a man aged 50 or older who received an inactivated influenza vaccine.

The chain's CDR3 is CATSRDRGWEKLFF. CDR3 nucleotides: TGTGCCACCAGCAGAGATCGAGGTTGGGAAAAACTGTTTTTT. This chain joins TRBV15 and TRBJ1-4; D is unresolved. The germline CDR1 and CDR2 sequences are LNHNV and YYDKDF (reference sequence). V lost 0 bases to trimming and J lost 8 bases, with 10 bases between them. The CDR3 extends over 14 amino acids.